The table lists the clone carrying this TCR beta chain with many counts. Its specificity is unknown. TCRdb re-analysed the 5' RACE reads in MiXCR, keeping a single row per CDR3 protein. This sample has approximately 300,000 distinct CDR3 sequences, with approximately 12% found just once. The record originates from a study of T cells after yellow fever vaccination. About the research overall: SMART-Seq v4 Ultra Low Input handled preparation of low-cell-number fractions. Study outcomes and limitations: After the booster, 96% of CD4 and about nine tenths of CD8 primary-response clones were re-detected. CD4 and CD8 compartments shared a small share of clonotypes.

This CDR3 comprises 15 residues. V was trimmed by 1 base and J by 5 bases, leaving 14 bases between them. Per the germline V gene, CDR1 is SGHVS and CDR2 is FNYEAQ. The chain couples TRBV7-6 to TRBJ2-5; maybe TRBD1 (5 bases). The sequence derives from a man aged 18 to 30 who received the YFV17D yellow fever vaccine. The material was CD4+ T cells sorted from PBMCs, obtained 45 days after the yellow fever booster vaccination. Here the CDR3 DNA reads TGTGCCAGCAGCTTAGTCTGGGGCCCTTGGGAGACCCAGTACTTC. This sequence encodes CASSLVWGPWETQYF.